The 28 T cell receptor beta chains in this list originate from one sample, sequenced in a study of T-cell memory formation after mild COVID-19. TCRdb itself ran the 5' RACE reads through MiXCR, one entry per CDR3 protein. Found here are some 350,000 distinct CDR3 sequences, 15% of them singletons; the top ten hold approximately 20%. The sample taken for sequencing was PBMCs or a T cell subset sorted from them (not recorded which). All receptors derive from a man between 18 and 35 years old who had mild COVID-19 (a few samples of this study predate the infection). Cell type and time point are not known.

This chain links TRBV20-1 with TRBJ2-7, with a tentative D call TRBD1 (6 bases). Germline V gives CDR1 DFQATT, CDR2 SNEGSKA (reference sequence). The ends were cut back, 8 bases at V and 0 bases at J, with 14 bases in the middle. This CDR3 is built from 13 residues. The CDR3 nucleotides are TGCAGTACCTTAGACAGGAGCTCCTACGAGCAGTACTTC. Its translation is CSTLDRSSYEQYF.

This clonotype was seen only a few times. The chain is built from TRBV15 and TRBJ2-2, with a tentative D call TRBD1 (6 bases). Trimming took off 5 bases at V and 5 bases at J, with 12 bases between the two ends. The CDR3 has 14 amino acids. Germline V CDR1 and CDR2: LNHNV, YYDKDF (reference sequence). The DNA of the CDR3 is TGTGCCACCAGCGGATACAGGGAGACCGGGGAGCTGTTTTTT. It encodes CATSGYRETGELFF.

The chain uses TRBV5-1 and TRBJ1-1; possible D gene TRBD1, 5 bases. The V gene lost 3 bases and the J gene lost 1 base, with 10 bases spanning the gap. CDR1 and CDR2 (germline): SGHRS, YFSETQ. The CDR3 length is 14 residues. The chain's CDR3 is CASSSMTANTEAFF. CDR3 DNA sequence: TGCGCCAGCAGCTCTATGACAGCGAACACTGAAGCTTTCTTT.

The genes are TRBV18 and TRBJ2-2; D gene unclear. Per the germline V gene, CDR1 is KGHSH and CDR2 is LQKENI. Trimming cost V 6 bases and J 5 bases, with 13 bases left between them. CDR3 length: 14 amino acids. The CDR3 here is CASSRSDGTGELFF. CDR3 sequence (DNA): TGTGCCAGCTCCCGAAGCGATGGGACCGGGGAGCTGTTTTTT. The full variable domain, with the rest looked up from reference TRBV18 and TRBJ2-2, is NAGVMQNPRHLVRRRGQEARLRCSPMKGHSHVYWYRQLPEEGLKFMVYLQKENIIDESGMPKERFSAEFPKEGPSILRIQQVVRGDSAAYFCASSRSDGTGELFFGEGSRLTVL.

The rearrangement joins TRBV29-1 to TRBJ2-3; 7 bases are shared with TRBD2. Germline V gene data show CDR1 as SQVTM and CDR2 as ANQGSEA. The V and J ends lost 2 bases and 0 bases, in that order; junction bases with no gene match: 8. CDR3 length equals 16 residues. CDR3 nucleotide sequence: TGCAGCGTTGAAAGCGGGACCGTTACTAGCACAGATACGCAGTATTTT. It codes for CSVESGTVTSTDTQYF.

This rearrangement joins TRBV28 to TRBJ2-1, with D possibly TRBD1 on 6 matching bases. The CDR3 extends over 14 amino acids. Looked up from germline, CDR1 is MDHEN and CDR2 is SYDVKM. Trimming removed 4 bases from V and 3 bases from J, with 10 bases in between. DNA for the CDR3: TGTGCCAGCAGTTCAAGGACAGTCTACAATGAGCAGTTCTTC. Translated, it gives CASSSRTVYNEQFF.

The chain employs TRBV9 and TRBJ1-5; D gene uncertain. This CDR3 comprises 15 residues. Trimming took 0 bases from V and 3 from J, leaving 10 bases between them. Germline CDR1 is SGDLS and CDR2 is YYNGEE. The CDR3 region is CASSVGLEDNQPQHF. The CDR3 nucleotides read TGTGCCAGCAGCGTAGGGCTCGAGGACAATCAGCCCCAGCATTTT. Combining the CDR3 with reference TRBV9 and TRBJ1-5 gives the whole variable domain DSGVTQTPKHLITATGQRVTLRCSPRSGDLSVYWYQQSLDQGLQFLIQYYNGEERAKGNILERFSAQQFPDLHSELNLSSLELGDSALYFCASSVGLEDNQPQHFGDGTRLSIL.

This chain links TRBV29-1 with TRBJ1-2; 10 nucleotides align to TRBD1. There are 14 residues in the CDR3. Germline V gives CDR1 SQVTM, CDR2 ANQGSEA. Trimming removed 4 bases from V and 7 bases from J; junction bases left unmatched: 9. The CDR3 nucleotides are TGCAGCGTTGGGGGGGGACAGGGGATGGCTGGCTACACCTTC. Residues: CSVGGGQGMAGYTF. The full variable domain, its missing parts supplied by reference TRBV29-1 and TRBJ1-2, is SAVISQKPSRDICQRGTSLTIQCQVDSQVTMMFWYRQQPGQSLTLIATANQGSEATYESGFVIDKFPISRPNLTFSTLTVSNMSPEDSSIYLCSVGGGQGMAGYTFGSGTRLTVV.

This clonotype has a handful of counts. The chain is built from TRBV4-2 and TRBJ1-1; 7 positions agree with TRBD1. Looked up from germline, CDR1 is LGHNA and CDR2 is YNFKEQ. The CDR3 contains 15 residues. The junction had 5 bases not matched to a gene; V was cut back by 0 bases and J by 4 bases. The CDR3, as DNA: TGTGCCAGCAGCCAAGATCAGGGGGGGGGCACTGAAGCTTTCTTT. Amino acid sequence: CASSQDQGGGTEAFF.

The sample holds many counts of this clonotype. This sequence joins TRBV18 and TRBJ2-7; D is undetermined. The CDR3 contains 14 residues. Germline assignment: CDR1 KGHSH and CDR2 LQKENI. Trimming shortened V by 0 bases and J by 3 bases, and 9 bases separated the two germline ends. CDR3 region: CASSPPAAFYEQYF. CDR3 nucleotide sequence: TGTGCCAGCTCACCACCGGCAGCTTTCTACGAGCAGTACTTC.

This clonotype has just a few counts. V usage is TRBV10-3 and J usage is TRBJ1-4; maybe TRBD1 (6 bases). The CDR3 loop spans 14 amino acids. V lost 3 bases, J lost 7 bases, and 12 bases lay in between. Germline V CDR1 and CDR2: ENHRY, SYGVKD. The CDR3 DNA reads TGTGCCATCAGTGAAGGGGGGTACGGTGAAAAACTGTTTTTT. Amino acids: CAISEGGYGEKLFF.

This clonotype turned up a few times. The V call is TRBV18, the J call TRBJ1-2, with D tentatively TRBD1 (5 bases). The CDR3 has 17 residues. Per the germline V gene, CDR1 is KGHSH and CDR2 is LQKENI. V lost 1 base and J 6 bases, leaving 21 bases between the germline ends. In DNA, the CDR3 is TGTGCCAGCTCACCACTCCTTGAGGATTGGGGGAACAATGGCTACACCTTC. It codes for CASSPLLEDWGNNGYTF.

In this sample, this clonotype turned up a few times. The V call is TRBV6-2 or TRBV6-3, the J call TRBJ1-5; 7 positions match TRBD1. The CDR3 extends over 13 amino acids. CDR1 and CDR2 from the germline V gene are MNHEY and SVGEGT. Trimming cost V 7 bases and J 6 bases; bases outside gene matches: 6. The CDR3 nucleotides are TGTGCCAGCACTCCGGACAGGTCTCAGCCCCAGCATTTT. Its protein is CASTPDRSQPQHF.

The chain carries TRBV20-1 and TRBJ1-4; the D gene is possibly TRBD1 (5 bases). CDR3 length: 14 amino acids. The germline gives CDR1 DFQATT, CDR2 SNEGSKA (reference sequence). The V gene lost 3 bases and the J gene lost 4 bases, with 12 bases spanning the gap. The chain's CDR3 is CSASPGRYNEKLFF. In nucleotides, the CDR3 is TGCAGTGCTAGTCCAGGGCGGTATAATGAAAAACTGTTTTTT.

This clonotype appeared many times. V gene TRBV15 combines with J gene TRBJ2-2; D gene ambiguous. The V and J ends lost 1 base and 3 bases respectively, with 6 bases between them. The CDR3 runs 14 residues. CDR1 and CDR2 from the germline V gene are LNHNV and YYDKDF (reference sequence). The chain's CDR3 is CATSRAQYTGELFF. The DNA for the CDR3 is TGTGCCACCAGCAGAGCACAGTACACCGGGGAGCTGTTTTTT.

This rearrangement joins TRBV6-2 or TRBV6-3 to TRBJ1-1; D is uncertain. The CDR3 is 16 residues long. Between the trimmed V and J ends, which lost 1 base and 4 bases, there was a span of 16 bases. Germline V gene data show CDR1 as MNHEY and CDR2 as SVGEGT. CDR3 nucleotide sequence: TGTGCCAGCAGTTACTGGACTAGGGAGGGAGCCACTGAAGCTTTCTTT. Amino acid sequence: CASSYWTREGATEAFF.

This clonotype was counted a few times. This chain uses TRBV18 with TRBJ1-5; D is uncertain. The length of the CDR3 is 14 residues. Germline CDR1 KGHSH, CDR2 LQKENI. Trimming took off 6 bases at V and 3 bases at J, with 12 bases between the two ends. This chain's CDR3 is CASSPTASNQPQHF. DNA of the CDR3: TGTGCCAGCTCCCCAACTGCCTCCAATCAGCCCCAGCATTTT.

This chain joins TRBV11-2 and TRBJ2-3; TRBD2 agrees at 8 bases. V was pared by 1 base and J by 5 bases, with 8 bases of the junction left unmatched. Germline values: CDR1 SGHAT, CDR2 FQNNGV. This CDR3 region has 16 residues. The DNA for the CDR3 is TGTGCCAGCAGCTTAGTTCCAGCGGGGGTGAGAGATACGCAGTATTTT. It codes for CASSLVPAGVRDTQYF. Variable domain in full (rest from reference TRBV11-2 and TRBJ2-3): EAGVAQSPRYKIIEKRQSVAFWCNPISGHATLYWYQQILGQGPKLLIQFQNNGVVDDSQLPKDRFSAERLKGVDSTLKIQPAKLEDSAVYLCASSLVPAGVRDTQYFGPGTRLTVL.

This clonotype was picked up a small number of times. The gene calls are TRBV6-6 and TRBJ2-3; D gene uncertain. The length of the CDR3 is 15 residues. With 0 bases removed from V and 1 base from J, the gap between germline ends came to 8 bases. Germline V gene sequence: CDR1 MNHNY, CDR2 SVGAGI (reference sequence). CDR3 loop: CASSYSKGRTDTQYF. DNA for the CDR3: TGTGCCAGCAGTTACTCGAAAGGACGCACAGATACGCAGTATTTT.

This chain joins TRBV18 and TRBJ2-4, with TRBD1 matching over 8 bases. CDR3 size: 14 residues. V was pared by 6 bases and J by 6 bases, with 7 bases of the junction left unmatched. CDR1 and CDR2 from the germline V gene are KGHSH and LQKENI. The CDR3 DNA follows: TGTGCCAGCTCTCTTCGACAGGGGCGAAACATTCAGTACTTC. Its translation: CASSLRQGRNIQYF.

There are a few counts of this clonotype. The chain has TRBV7-2 and TRBJ2-1; a weak D match, TRBD2 (6 bases). Germline-derived CDR1 and CDR2 are SGHTA and FQGNSA. Trimming took off 5 bases at V and 8 bases at J, with 22 bases between the two ends. This CDR3 contains 16 residues. The CDR3 bases are TGTGCCAGCAGCCCTTGGGCCTCCGCTGGCGGGGATGAGCAGTTCTTC. This sequence encodes CASSPWASAGGDEQFF.

This clonotype was seen many times. The chain has TRBV6-5 and TRBJ2-5, with D perhaps TRBD1 or TRBD2 (5 bases each). The CDR3 extends over 15 amino acids. Looked up from germline, CDR1 is MNHEY and CDR2 is SVGAGI. Trimming left V 10 bases short and J 5 bases short, with 23 bases between. The CDR3 region is CATERYPDSGETQYF. CDR3 sequence (DNA): TGTGCCACCGAGCGGTACCCCGACAGTGGTGAGACCCAGTACTTC.

The rearrangement joins TRBV6-5 to TRBJ2-7; 7 nucleotides match TRBD2. Germline-derived CDR1 and CDR2 are MNHEY and SVGAGI. CDR3 size: 13 residues. With 7 bases clipped from V and 3 bases from J, the junction kept 6 bases outside the gene matches. The DNA of the CDR3 is TGTGCCAGCACGCTACCGGGGGGCTACGAGCAGTACTTC. Residues: CASTLPGGYEQYF.

This clonotype was picked up a small number of times. V is TRBV29-1 and J is TRBJ2-5; TRBD1 matches at 8 bases. Germline V gives CDR1 SQVTM, CDR2 ANQGSEA. Trimming removed 2 bases from V and 5 bases from J; junction bases left unmatched: 7. This CDR3 has 14 residues. This chain's CDR3 is CSVEPRGLGETQYF. CDR3 nucleotide sequence: TGCAGCGTTGAACCCAGGGGGCTCGGGGAGACCCAGTACTTC.

The rearrangement uses TRBV6-5 and TRBJ1-6; 9 bases map to TRBD1. This CDR3 has 12 residues. CDR1 is MNHEY, CDR2 SVGAGI, per germline. V lost 6 bases to trimming and J lost 9 bases; unmatched junction nucleotides: 0. Here the CDR3 DNA reads TGTGCCAGCAGGGGACAGGGTTCACCCCTCCACTTT. The encoded protein is CASRGQGSPLHF.

The chain carries TRBV7-9 and TRBJ1-5, with no clear D. The CDR3 is made up of 13 amino acids. CDR1 is SEHNR and CDR2 is FQNEAQ in the germline V gene (reference sequence). V was cut by 1 base and J by 5 bases, with 6 bases left in between. CDR3 residues: CASSLGPYQPQHF. The CDR3 DNA sequence: TGTGCCAGCAGCTTAGGACCTTATCAGCCCCAGCATTTT.

V usage is TRBV5-1 and J usage is TRBJ1-4; a weak D match, TRBD1 (6 bases). The length of the CDR3 is 17 residues. The germline V gene encodes CDR1 SGHRS and CDR2 YFSETQ. V was clipped by 4 bases and J by 8 bases, with 24 bases between them. The CDR3 spells CASSPNPGQPRREKLFF. CDR3 DNA: TGCGCCAGCAGCCCAAACCCAGGACAGCCACGACGGGAAAAACTGTTTTTT.

The chain employs TRBV4-3 and TRBJ2-3, with no clear D. Germline-derived CDR1 and CDR2 are LGHNA and YSLEER. This CDR3 region has 15 residues. The ends were cut back, 4 bases at V and 2 bases at J, with 13 bases in the middle. The CDR3 loop is CASSRDWRNTDTQYF. For the CDR3, the DNA is TGCGCCAGCAGCCGCGACTGGCGAAACACAGATACGCAGTATTTT.